This T cell receptor beta chain was sequenced in a study of blood T cell repertoires in COVID-19. In the source study's methods: Reference gene primer amplification yielded estimated nucleated cell counts. Only in-frame clones appear in the TCRdb table, and some are missing; sequencing was by immunoSEQ multiplex PCR. That table gives V, J and clone size, and the DNA gave D and trimming. The table lists 140,000 to 150,000 clones, roughly 86% of them singletons. The sequence was obtained from a woman aged 45-60 years with acute or convalescent COVID-19. The material sequenced was peripheral blood.

The CDR3 region has the DNA TGCGCCAGCAGCCAGAGGACAGGCTCTAACTATGGCTACACCTTC. Its translation is CASSQRTGSNYGYTF. The chain is built from TRBV4-1 and TRBJ1-2; 7 nucleotides match TRBD1. Losses at the gene ends were 3 bases for V and 0 bases for J; bases not matched to a gene: 4. CDR1 is MGHRA and CDR2 is YSYEKL in the germline V gene. The CDR3 length is 15 residues.